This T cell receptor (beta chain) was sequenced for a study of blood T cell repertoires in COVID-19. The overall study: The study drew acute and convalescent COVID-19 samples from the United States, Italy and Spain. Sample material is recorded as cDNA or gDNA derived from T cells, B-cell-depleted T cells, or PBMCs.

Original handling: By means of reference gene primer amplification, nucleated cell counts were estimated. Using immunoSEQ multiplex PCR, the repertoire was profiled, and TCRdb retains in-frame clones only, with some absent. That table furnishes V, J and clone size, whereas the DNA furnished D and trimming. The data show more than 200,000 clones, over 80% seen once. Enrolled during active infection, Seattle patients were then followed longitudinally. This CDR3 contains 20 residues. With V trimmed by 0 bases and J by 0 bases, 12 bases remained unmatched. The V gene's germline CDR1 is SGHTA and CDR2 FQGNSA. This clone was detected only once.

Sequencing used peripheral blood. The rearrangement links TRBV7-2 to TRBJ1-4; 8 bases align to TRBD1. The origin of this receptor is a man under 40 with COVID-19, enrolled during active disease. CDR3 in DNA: TGTGCCAGCAGCTTAGCCCGCCTCCGGGACAGGACCGCAACTAATGAAAAACTGTTTTTT. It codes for CASSLARLRDRTATNEKLFF.